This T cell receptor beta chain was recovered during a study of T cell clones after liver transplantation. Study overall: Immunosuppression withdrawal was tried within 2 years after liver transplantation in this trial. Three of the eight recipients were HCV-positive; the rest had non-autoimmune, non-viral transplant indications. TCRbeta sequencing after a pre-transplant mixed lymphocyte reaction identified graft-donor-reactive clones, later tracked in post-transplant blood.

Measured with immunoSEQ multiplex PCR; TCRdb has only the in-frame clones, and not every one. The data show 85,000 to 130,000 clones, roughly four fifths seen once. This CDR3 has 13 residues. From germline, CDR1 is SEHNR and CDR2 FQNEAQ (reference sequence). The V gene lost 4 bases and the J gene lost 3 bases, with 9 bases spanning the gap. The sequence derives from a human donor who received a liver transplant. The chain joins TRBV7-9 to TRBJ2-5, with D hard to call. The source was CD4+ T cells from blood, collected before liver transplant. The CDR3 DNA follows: TGTGCCAGCAGCTCAACCTGGGAAGAGACCCAGTACTTC. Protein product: CASSSTWEETQYF.